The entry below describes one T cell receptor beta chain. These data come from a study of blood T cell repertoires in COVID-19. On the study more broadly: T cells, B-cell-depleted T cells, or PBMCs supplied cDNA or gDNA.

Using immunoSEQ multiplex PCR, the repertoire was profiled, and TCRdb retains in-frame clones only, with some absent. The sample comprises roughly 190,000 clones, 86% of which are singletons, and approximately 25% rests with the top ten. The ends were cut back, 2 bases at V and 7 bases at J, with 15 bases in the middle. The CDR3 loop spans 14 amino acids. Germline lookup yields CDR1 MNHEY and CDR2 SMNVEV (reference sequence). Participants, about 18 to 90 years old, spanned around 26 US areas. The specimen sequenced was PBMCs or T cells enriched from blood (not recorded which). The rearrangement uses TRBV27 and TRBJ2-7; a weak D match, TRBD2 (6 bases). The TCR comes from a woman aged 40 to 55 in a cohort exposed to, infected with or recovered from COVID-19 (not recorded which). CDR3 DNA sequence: TGTGCCAGCAGTTTAGGAGGGTACGCGGGGGAGCAGTACTTC. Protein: CASSLGGYAGEQYF.